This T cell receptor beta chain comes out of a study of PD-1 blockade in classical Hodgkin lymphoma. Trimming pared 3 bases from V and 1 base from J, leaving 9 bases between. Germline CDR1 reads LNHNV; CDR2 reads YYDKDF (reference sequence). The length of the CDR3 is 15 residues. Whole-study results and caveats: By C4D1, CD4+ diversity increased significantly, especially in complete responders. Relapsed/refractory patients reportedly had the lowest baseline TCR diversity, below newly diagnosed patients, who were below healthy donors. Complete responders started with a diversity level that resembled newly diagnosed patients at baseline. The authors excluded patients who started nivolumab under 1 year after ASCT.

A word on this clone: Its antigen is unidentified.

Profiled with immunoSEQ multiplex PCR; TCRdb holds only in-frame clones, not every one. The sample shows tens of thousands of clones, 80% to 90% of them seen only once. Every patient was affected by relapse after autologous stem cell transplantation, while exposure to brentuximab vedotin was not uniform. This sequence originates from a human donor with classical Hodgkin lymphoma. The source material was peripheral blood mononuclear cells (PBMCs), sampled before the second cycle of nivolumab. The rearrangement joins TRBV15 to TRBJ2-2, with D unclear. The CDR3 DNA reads TGTGCCACCAGCAGCCGCACACTGAACACCGGGGAGCTGTTTTTT. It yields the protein CATSSRTLNTGELFF. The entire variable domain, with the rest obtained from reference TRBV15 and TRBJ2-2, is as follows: DAMVIQNPRYQVTQFGKPVTLSCSQTLNHNVMYWYQQKSSQAPKLLFHYYDKDFNNEADTPDNFQSRRPNTSFCFLDIRSPGLGDTAMYLCATSSRTLNTGELFFGEGSRLTVL.